This TCR beta chain was captured by sequencing in a study of cytomegalovirus exposure and HLA in healthy donors. Broader study findings: Researchers counted some 150 TCR beta chains as cytomegalovirus-associated. Donors were assumed by presence/absence analyses to have roughly uniform sequencing depth.

For this clone: Its cognate antigen is unknown.

Germline CDR1 and CDR2: SNHLY and FYNNEI. V lost 1 base to trimming and J lost 9 bases, with 9 bases between them. The CDR3 extends over 12 amino acids. Primers for the PCR totalled 60 Vbeta and 13 Jbeta. Original processing notes: A follow-up analysis tallied about 88 million unique TCR beta chains, some 9.9 million shared. Measured with immunoSEQ multiplex PCR; TCRdb has only the in-frame clones, and not every one. For V, J and clone size, that table is used; D and trimming come from the DNA. The sample shows over 30,000 clones, around 60% of them seen only once. The sequenced sample consisted of PBMCs. The chain has TRBV2 and TRBJ1-1; weak D call: TRBD1 (6 bases). The sequence was collected from a man aged 50-60 years in good health and CMV-seropositive. Here the CDR3 reads CASSEEDRKAFF. The CDR3 bases are TGTGCCAGCAGTGAAGAAGACAGGAAAGCTTTCTTT.